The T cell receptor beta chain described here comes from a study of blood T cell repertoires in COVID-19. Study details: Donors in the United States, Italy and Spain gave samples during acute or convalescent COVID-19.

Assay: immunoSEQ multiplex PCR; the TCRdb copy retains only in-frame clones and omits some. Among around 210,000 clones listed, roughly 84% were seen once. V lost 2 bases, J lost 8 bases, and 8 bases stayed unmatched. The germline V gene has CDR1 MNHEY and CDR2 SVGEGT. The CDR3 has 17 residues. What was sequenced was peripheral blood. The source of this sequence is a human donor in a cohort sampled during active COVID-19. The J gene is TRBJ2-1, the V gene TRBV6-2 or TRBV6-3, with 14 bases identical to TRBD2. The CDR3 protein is CASSYTGLAGERDEQFF. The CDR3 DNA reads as TGTGCCAGCAGTTACACGGGACTAGCGGGAGAGAGAGATGAGCAGTTCTTC.